Presented here are 23 T cell receptor beta chains from one specimen sequenced in a study of regulatory T cells in long-lasting Graves disease. Indicated time point: newly diagnosed GD, antithyroid drugs for less than 3 months. Researchers made the TCR library from RNA that was extracted from PBMCs. According to the study, TCR beta libraries were built with iRepertoire HTBI primers and CDR3-region Arm-PCR. One entry per CDR3 protein, called by TCRdb with MiXCR from the multiplex PCR reads. The sample shows about 530,000 distinct CDR3 sequences, approximately 16% of them seen only once. These data were likewise used in another study, on T cells in Graves' hyperthyroidism and ophthalmopathy.

Material: peripheral blood mononuclear cells (PBMCs), obtained at new diagnosis, from a patient treated with antithyroid drugs. The receptors here all came from a woman aged 35-60 years with Graves disease.

This clonotype was picked up many times. J is TRBJ1-1 and V is TRBV18; no clear D. V lost 5 bases, J lost 10 bases, and 5 bases lay in between. Germline CDR1 and CDR2: KGHSH and LQKENI. The CDR3 is made up of 9 amino acids. CDR3 coding DNA: TGTGCCAGCTCAAATCCAGCTTTCTTT. Translated: CASSNPAFF.

This clonotype was seen only a few times. The chain combines TRBV11-2 with TRBJ1-4; D gene ambiguous. Between the trimmed V and J ends, which lost 5 bases and 0 bases, there was a span of 10 bases. The V gene's germline CDR1 is SGHAT and CDR2 FQNNGV. This CDR3 region has 15 residues. CDR3 protein: CASSRSVATNEKLFF. The CDR3, as DNA: TGTGCCAGCAGCCGATCGGTTGCAACTAATGAAAAACTGTTTTTT.

The rearrangement uses TRBV6-2 or TRBV6-3 and TRBJ1-4; D may be TRBD1 (5 bases). The germline V and J ends were trimmed by 5 bases and 12 bases, with 16 bases remaining between them. CDR3 length: 13 residues. CDR1 and CDR2 (germline): MNHEY, SVGEGT. CDR3 region: CASSEGTRGELFF. CDR3 bases: TGTGCCAGCAGTGAAGGTACCCGAGGGGAACTGTTTTTT.

Regarding this clonotype: A much more abundant neighbour one base away suggests this may be a read error. The chain has TRBV24-1 and TRBJ1-2; unclear D gene. From germline, CDR1 is KGHDR and CDR2 SFDVKD. This CDR3 region has 12 residues. The CDR3, as DNA: TGTGCCACCAGTGGGGTTGGCTATGGCTACGCCTTC. Translated, it gives CATSGVGYGYAF.

This clonotype occurred many times. V and J are TRBV6-2 or TRBV6-3 and TRBJ1-1, with D unresolved. This CDR3 is 11 amino acids long. Per the germline V gene, CDR1 is MNHEY and CDR2 is SVGEGT. The ends were cut back, 7 bases at V and 7 bases at J, with 10 bases in the middle. CDR3 DNA: TGTGCCAGCACCCTGGGGTTTGAAGCTTTCTTT. It translates to CASTLGFEAFF.

The chain links TRBV7-2 to TRBJ1-5; no reliable D call. Trimming stripped 2 bases from V and 4 bases from J, with 18 bases between. Germline CDR1 SGHTA, CDR2 FQGNSA. The CDR3 has 17 residues. CDR3 in amino acids: CASSLNVGQADNQPQHF. The CDR3 nucleotides are TGTGCCAGCAGCTTAAACGTCGGCCAGGCGGATAATCAGCCCCAGCATTTT.

This clonotype was seen only a few times. The gene calls are TRBV10-3 and TRBJ2-3; 8 bases are shared with TRBD1. Germline lookup yields CDR1 ENHRY and CDR2 SYGVKD. Trimming removed 8 bases from V and 4 bases from J; junction bases left unmatched: 11. CDR3 length equals 15 residues. The CDR3 region is CAIGRRQGNSDTQYF. The CDR3 DNA follows: TGTGCCATCGGAAGAAGACAGGGGAATTCAGATACGCAGTATTTT.

The chain combines TRBV12-3 or TRBV12-4 with TRBJ1-5; 7 nucleotides match TRBD1. This CDR3 comprises 14 residues. V lost 4 bases to trimming and J lost 6 bases; unmatched junction nucleotides: 6. The CDR3 bases are TGTGCCAGCAGTTCGAGGACAGGTTCTCAGCCCCAGCATTTT. Translation gives CASSSRTGSQPQHF.

This clonotype was observed at least ten times. The chain links TRBV20-1 to TRBJ2-1; a weak D match, TRBD2 (7 bases). The ends were cut back, 5 bases at V and 5 bases at J, with 19 bases in the middle. This CDR3 is 15 amino acids long. CDR1 DFQATT and CDR2 SNEGSKA come from the germline V gene (reference sequence). CDR3 coding DNA: TGCAGTGCTCGACCCCGGGGGGCGGATAACAATGAGCAGTTCTTC. This codes for CSARPRGADNNEQFF.

The chain combines TRBV18 with TRBJ1-3; D gene unclear. This CDR3 contains 16 residues. Germline CDR1 KGHSH, CDR2 LQKENI. Trimming took 3 bases from V and 0 from J, leaving 12 bases between them. DNA of the CDR3: TGTGCCAGCTCACCTGGAGATGGGCTCTCTGGAAACACCATATATTTT. Encoded protein: CASSPGDGLSGNTIYF. The whole variable domain, remainder taken from reference TRBV18 and TRBJ1-3, is NAGVMQNPRHLVRRRGQEARLRCSPMKGHSHVYWYRQLPEEGLKFMVYLQKENIIDESGMPKERFSAEFPKEGPSILRIQQVVRGDSAAYFCASSPGDGLSGNTIYFGEGSWLTVV.

This clonotype appeared many times. V is TRBV6-2 or TRBV6-3 and J is TRBJ2-7, with D perhaps matching TRBD1 or TRBD2 (5 bases each). CDR1 is MNHEY, CDR2 SVGEGT, per germline. CDR3 length equals 16 residues. The V end lost 0 bases, the J end lost 5 bases, and 17 bases lay between the germline ends. CDR3 loop: CASSYSGFWGFDEQYF. DNA of the CDR3: TGTGCCAGCAGTTACTCGGGATTTTGGGGGTTCGACGAGCAGTACTTC.

The V and J genes are TRBV9 and TRBJ2-7; tentative D call: TRBD2 (7 bases). Germline V gene sequence: CDR1 SGDLS, CDR2 YYNGEE. Between the trimmed V and J ends, which lost 4 bases and 6 bases, there was a span of 29 bases. The CDR3 has 18 residues. The CDR3 reads CASSPGHRFPGGEGEQYF. In DNA, the CDR3 is TGTGCCAGCAGCCCGGGACACCGCTTCCCGGGAGGTGAGGGCGAGCAGTACTTC.

The count of this clonotype is one. This sequence joins TRBV28 and TRBJ2-4, with D tentatively TRBD1 (6 bases). Germline CDR1 is MDHEN and CDR2 is SYDVKM. The length of the CDR3 is 13 residues. V lost 6 bases to trimming and J lost 15 bases, with 21 bases between them. CDR3 coding DNA: TGTGCCAGCAGCCTAAGGTCAGGGGTCGTCGGGTACTTC. This codes for CASSLRSGVVGYF.

The chain couples TRBV29-1 to TRBJ2-5, with TRBD1 matching 11 bases. Losses at the gene ends were 4 bases for V and 4 bases for J; bases not matched to a gene: 5. CDR1 is SQVTM and CDR2 is ANQGSEA in the germline V gene. The CDR3 sequence is 14 residues long. The CDR3 region is CSVVRTGGSETQYF. The CDR3 coding sequence is TGCAGCGTTGTCAGGACAGGGGGCTCAGAGACCCAGTACTTC.

The V gene is TRBV9, the J gene TRBJ2-5, with TRBD2 identical over 10 bases. Trimming removed 2 bases from V and 3 bases from J; junction bases left unmatched: 7. There are 16 residues in the CDR3. In germline, CDR1 is SGDLS, CDR2 YYNGEE. For the CDR3, the DNA is TGTGCCAGCAGCGTCTTAGCTAGCGGGGGAAAAGAGACCCAGTACTTC. This codes for CASSVLASGGKETQYF. Based on the CDR3 plus reference TRBV9 and TRBJ2-5, the full variable domain is DSGVTQTPKHLITATGQRVTLRCSPRSGDLSVYWYQQSLDQGLQFLIQYYNGEERAKGNILERFSAQQFPDLHSELNLSSLELGDSALYFCASSVLASGGKETQYFGPGTRLLVL.

This clonotype was observed a few times. V gene TRBV7-9 combines with J gene TRBJ2-7; tentatively, D is TRBD1 (6 bases). V lost 6 bases, J lost 0 bases, and 15 bases lay in between. The length of the CDR3 is 15 residues. Germline CDR1 and CDR2: SEHNR and FQNEAQ (reference sequence). The CDR3 bases are TGTGCCAGCAGAATCAGCCGGGACACCTCCTACGAGCAGTACTTC. This codes for CASRISRDTSYEQYF.

The chain combines TRBV6-4 with TRBJ2-7, with D possibly matching TRBD1 (6 bases). Trimming removed 7 bases at V and 1 base at J, with 17 bases between. CDR3 length: 15 residues. Germline loops: CDR1 MRHNA, CDR2 SNTAGT. The CDR3 DNA sequence: TGTGCCAGCAACAAACCGCAGGGGTGGTCCTACGAGCAGTACTTC. Its protein is CASNKPQGWSYEQYF.

There are many counts of this clonotype. V is TRBV5-1 and J is TRBJ2-5; 8 nucleotides align to TRBD1. The germline CDR1 and CDR2 sequences are SGHRS and YFSETQ. This CDR3 contains 13 residues. J gave up 6 bases and V 5 bases, and 6 bases lay outside the gene matches. CDR3 nucleotide sequence: TGCGCCAGCAGTTCAGACAGGGGTCAGACCCAGTACTTC. Protein: CASSSDRGQTQYF.

At least ten counts were recorded for this clonotype. This chain links TRBV18 with TRBJ1-4; 7 nucleotides line up with TRBD1. This CDR3 comprises 14 residues. Per germline, CDR1 KGHSH and CDR2 LQKENI. The trim removed 2 bases at V and 4 bases at J, leaving 1 base unmatched. This CDR3 reads CASSPRDSNEKLFF. CDR3 nucleotides: TGTGCCAGCTCACCAAGGGACAGTAATGAAAAACTGTTTTTT.

This clonotype was seen only a few times. The chain is built from TRBV7-9 and TRBJ1-1; 8 bases agree with TRBD1. The CDR3 consists of 16 residues. Per germline, CDR1 SEHNR and CDR2 FQNEAQ (reference sequence). Losses at the gene ends were 5 bases for V and 6 bases for J; bases not matched to a gene: 14. The CDR3 nucleotides are TGTGCCAGCAGCGCGCGCCCGTCAGGACAGGGAGCTGAAGCTTTCTTT. Translated, it gives CASSARPSGQGAEAFF. The variable domain in full, completed from reference TRBV7-9 and TRBJ1-1, reads DTGVSQNPRHKITKRGQNVTFRCDPISEHNRLYWYRQTLGQGPEFLTYFQNEAQLEKSRLLSDRFSAERPKGSFSTLEIQRTEQGDSAMYLCASSARPSGQGAEAFFGQGTRLTVV.

This sequence joins TRBV11-2 and TRBJ2-3, with D maybe TRBD2 (5 bases). V gave up 4 bases and J gave up 4 bases, with 9 bases separating them. This CDR3 has 13 residues. The V gene's germline CDR1 is SGHAT and CDR2 FQNNGV. In DNA form, the CDR3 reads TGTGCCAGCAGCTCGGGATATGCAGATACGCAGTATTTT. This translates into CASSSGYADTQYF.

This clonotype occurred a few times. The J gene is TRBJ2-2, the V gene TRBV12-3 or TRBV12-4; no clear D. V was shortened by 5 bases and J by 0 bases, with 10 bases between the two germline ends. The CDR3 runs to 15 residues. The DNA of the CDR3 is TGTGCCAGCAGTCCACACTTCGCGAACACCGGGGAGCTGTTTTTT. Residues: CASSPHFANTGELFF.

The V gene is TRBV7-2, the J gene TRBJ1-2; D not resolved. V was pared by 6 bases and J by 3 bases, with 14 bases between. This CDR3 comprises 14 residues. The germline gives CDR1 SGHTA, CDR2 FQGNSA. CDR3 sequence: CASRRTGSDYGYTF. CDR3 nucleotide sequence: TGTGCCAGCAGAAGGACTGGGAGCGACTATGGCTACACCTTC.